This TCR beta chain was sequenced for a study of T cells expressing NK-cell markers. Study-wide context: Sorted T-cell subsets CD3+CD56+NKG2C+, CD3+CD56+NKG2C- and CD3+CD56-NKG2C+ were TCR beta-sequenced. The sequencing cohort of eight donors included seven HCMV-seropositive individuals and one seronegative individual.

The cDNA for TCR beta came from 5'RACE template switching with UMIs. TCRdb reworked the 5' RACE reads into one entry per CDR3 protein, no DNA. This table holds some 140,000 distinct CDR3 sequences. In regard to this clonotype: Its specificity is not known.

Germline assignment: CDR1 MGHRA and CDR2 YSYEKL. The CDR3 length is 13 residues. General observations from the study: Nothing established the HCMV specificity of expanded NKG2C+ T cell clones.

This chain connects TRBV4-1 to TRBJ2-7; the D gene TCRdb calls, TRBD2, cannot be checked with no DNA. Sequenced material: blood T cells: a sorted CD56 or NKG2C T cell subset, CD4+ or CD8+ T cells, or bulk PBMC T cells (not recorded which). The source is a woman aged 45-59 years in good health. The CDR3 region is CASSSTSGLEQYF.